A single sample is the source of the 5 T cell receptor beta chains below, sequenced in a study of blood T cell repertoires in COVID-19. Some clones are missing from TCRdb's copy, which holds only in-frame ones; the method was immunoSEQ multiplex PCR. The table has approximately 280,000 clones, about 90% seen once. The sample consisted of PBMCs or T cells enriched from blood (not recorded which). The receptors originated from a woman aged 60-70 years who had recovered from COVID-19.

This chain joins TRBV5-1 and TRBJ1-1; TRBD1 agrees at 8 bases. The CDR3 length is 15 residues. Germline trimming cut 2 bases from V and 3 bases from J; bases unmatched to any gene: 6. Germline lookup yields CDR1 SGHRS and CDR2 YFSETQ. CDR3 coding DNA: TGCGCCAGCAGCTTATATGGACAGGGCGACACTGAAGCTTTCTTT. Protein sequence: CASSLYGQGDTEAFF.

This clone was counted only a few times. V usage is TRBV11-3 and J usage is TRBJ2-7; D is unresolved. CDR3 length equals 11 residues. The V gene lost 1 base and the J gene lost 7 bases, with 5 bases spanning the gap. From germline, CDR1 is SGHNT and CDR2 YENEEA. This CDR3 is CASSLVSEQYF. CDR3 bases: TGTGCCAGCAGCTTAGTTTCAGAGCAGTACTTC.

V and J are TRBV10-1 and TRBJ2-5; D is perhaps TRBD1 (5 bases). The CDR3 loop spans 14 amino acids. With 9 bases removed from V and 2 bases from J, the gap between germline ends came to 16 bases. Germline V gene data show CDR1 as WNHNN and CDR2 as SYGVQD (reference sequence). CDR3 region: CARPPWGPQETQYF. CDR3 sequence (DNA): TGCGCCAGACCACCGTGGGGCCCACAAGAGACCCAGTACTTC.

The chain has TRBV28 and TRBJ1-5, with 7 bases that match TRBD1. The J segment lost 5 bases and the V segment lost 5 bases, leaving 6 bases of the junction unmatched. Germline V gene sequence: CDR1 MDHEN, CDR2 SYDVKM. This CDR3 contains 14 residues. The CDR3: CASSDNRGDQPQHF. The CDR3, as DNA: TGTGCCAGCAGTGACAACAGGGGTGATCAGCCCCAGCATTTT. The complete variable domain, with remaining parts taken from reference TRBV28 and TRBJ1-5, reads DVKVTQSSRYLVKRTGEKVFLECVQDMDHENMFWYRQDPGLGLRLIYFSYDVKMKEKGDIPEGYSVSREKKERFSLILESASTNQTSMYLCASSDNRGDQPQHFGDGTRLSIL.

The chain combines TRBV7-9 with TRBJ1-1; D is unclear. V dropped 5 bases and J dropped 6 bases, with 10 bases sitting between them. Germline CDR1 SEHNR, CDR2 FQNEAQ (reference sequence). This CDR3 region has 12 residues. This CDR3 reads CASSRRGAEAFF. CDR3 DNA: TGTGCCAGCAGCCGACGAGGCGCTGAAGCTTTCTTT.